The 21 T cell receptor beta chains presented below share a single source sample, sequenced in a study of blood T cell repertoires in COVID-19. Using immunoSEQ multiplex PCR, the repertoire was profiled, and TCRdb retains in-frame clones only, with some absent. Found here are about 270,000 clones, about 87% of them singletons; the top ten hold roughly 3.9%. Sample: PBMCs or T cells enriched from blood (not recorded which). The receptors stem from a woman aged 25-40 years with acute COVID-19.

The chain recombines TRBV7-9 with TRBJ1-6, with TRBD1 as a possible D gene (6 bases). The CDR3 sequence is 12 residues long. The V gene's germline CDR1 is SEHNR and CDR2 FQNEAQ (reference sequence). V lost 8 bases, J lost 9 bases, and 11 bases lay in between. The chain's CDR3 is CASRGGASPLHF. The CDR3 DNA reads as TGTGCCAGCCGGGGGGGGGCTTCACCCCTCCACTTT.

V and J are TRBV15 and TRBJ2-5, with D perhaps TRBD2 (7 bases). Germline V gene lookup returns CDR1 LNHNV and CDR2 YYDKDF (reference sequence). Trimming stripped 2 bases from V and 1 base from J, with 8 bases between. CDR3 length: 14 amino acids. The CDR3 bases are TGTGCCACCAGCAGAAGGGGGGGCCAAGAGACCCAGTACTTC. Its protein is CATSRRGGQETQYF.

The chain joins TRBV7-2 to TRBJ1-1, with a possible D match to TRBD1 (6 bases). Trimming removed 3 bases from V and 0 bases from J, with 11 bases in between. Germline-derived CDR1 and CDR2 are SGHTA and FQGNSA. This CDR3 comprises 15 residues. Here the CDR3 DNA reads TGTGCCAGCAGCTTCACAGGGTCGGTGAACACTGAAGCTTTCTTT. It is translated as CASSFTGSVNTEAFF.

The CDR3 spells CASSGLAGVPDTQYF. For the CDR3, the DNA is TGTGCCAGCAGTGGACTAGCGGGAGTTCCAGATACGCAGTATTTT. This chain uses TRBV2 with TRBJ2-3; 12 bases map to TRBD2. J was trimmed by 4 bases and V by 4 bases; bases with no gene match: 3. The CDR3 runs 15 residues. CDR1 and CDR2 (germline): SNHLY, FYNNEI.

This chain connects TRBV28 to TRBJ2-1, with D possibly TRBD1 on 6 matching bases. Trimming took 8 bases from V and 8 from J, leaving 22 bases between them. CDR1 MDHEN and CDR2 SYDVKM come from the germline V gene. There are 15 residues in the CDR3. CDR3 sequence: CASLKTGPPIYEQFF. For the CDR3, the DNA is TGTGCCAGCCTCAAAACAGGGCCCCCCATTTATGAGCAGTTCTTC.

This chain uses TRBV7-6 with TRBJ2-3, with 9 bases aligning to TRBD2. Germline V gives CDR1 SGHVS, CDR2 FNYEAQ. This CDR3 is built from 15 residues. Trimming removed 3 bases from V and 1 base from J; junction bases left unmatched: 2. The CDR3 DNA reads TGTGCCAGCAGCTTGTTAGCGGGAGGCACAGATACGCAGTATTTT. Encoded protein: CASSLLAGGTDTQYF.

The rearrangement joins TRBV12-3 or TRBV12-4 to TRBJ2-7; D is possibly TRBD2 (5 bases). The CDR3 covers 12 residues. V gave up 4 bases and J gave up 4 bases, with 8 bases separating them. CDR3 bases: TGTGCCAGCAGTTCGGACTTGTACGAGCAGTACTTC. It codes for CASSSDLYEQYF.

The CDR3 DNA is TGTGCCAGCACCACGGGACAGACAATCCATGAGCAGTTCTTC. Translation: CASTTGQTIHEQFF. J is TRBJ2-1 and V is TRBV9; 7 nucleotides line up with TRBD1. The CDR3 runs to 14 residues. V was pared by 6 bases and J by 8 bases, with 11 bases of the junction left unmatched. The germline V gene encodes CDR1 SGDLS and CDR2 YYNGEE.

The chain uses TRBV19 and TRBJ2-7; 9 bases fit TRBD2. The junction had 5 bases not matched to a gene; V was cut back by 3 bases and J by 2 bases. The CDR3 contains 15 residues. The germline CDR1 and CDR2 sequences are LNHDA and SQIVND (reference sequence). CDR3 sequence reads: CASSISGSNPYEQYF. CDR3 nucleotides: TGTGCCAGTAGTATTAGCGGGAGTAACCCCTACGAGCAGTACTTC.

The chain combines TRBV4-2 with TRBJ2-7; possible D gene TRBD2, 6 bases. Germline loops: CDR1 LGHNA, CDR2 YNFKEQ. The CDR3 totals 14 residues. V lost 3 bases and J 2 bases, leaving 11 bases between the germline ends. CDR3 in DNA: TGTGCCAGCAGCCAGGCTAGCGCGGCCTACGAGCAGTACTTC. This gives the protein CASSQASAAYEQYF.

DNA for the CDR3: TGTGCCACCAGAACCCGGGGGGGCACCGGGGAGCTGTTTTTT. It codes for CATRTRGGTGELFF. This chain uses TRBV24-1 with TRBJ2-2; TRBD2 aligns across 8 bases. This CDR3 region has 14 residues. Trimming removed 7 bases from V and 4 bases from J; junction bases left unmatched: 4. In germline, CDR1 is KGHDR, CDR2 SFDVKD.

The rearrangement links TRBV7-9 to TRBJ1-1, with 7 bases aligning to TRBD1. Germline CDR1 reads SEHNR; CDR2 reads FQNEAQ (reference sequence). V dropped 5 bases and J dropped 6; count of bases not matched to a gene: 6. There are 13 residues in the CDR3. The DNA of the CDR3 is TGTGCCAGCAGCCCTCTAGACAGGGCTGAAGCTTTCTTT. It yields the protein CASSPLDRAEAFF.

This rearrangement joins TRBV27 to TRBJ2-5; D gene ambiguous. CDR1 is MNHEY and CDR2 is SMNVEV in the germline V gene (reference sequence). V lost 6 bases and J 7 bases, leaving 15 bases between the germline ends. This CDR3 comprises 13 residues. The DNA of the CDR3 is TGTGCCAGCAGAAACGGTGTGCCGGGGACCCAGTACTTC. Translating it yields CASRNGVPGTQYF.

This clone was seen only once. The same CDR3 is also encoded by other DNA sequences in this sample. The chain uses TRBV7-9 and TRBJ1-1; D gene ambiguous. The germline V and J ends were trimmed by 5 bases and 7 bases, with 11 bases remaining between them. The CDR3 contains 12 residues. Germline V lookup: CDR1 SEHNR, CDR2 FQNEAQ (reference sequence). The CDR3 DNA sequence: TGTGCCAGCAGCCTAGGCCGGGGTGAAGCTTTCTTT. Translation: CASSLGRGEAFF. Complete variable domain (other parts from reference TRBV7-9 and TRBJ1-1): DTGVSQNPRHKITKRGQNVTFRCDPISEHNRLYWYRQTLGQGPEFLTYFQNEAQLEKSRLLSDRFSAERPKGSFSTLEIQRTEQGDSAMYLCASSLGRGEAFFGQGTRLTVV.

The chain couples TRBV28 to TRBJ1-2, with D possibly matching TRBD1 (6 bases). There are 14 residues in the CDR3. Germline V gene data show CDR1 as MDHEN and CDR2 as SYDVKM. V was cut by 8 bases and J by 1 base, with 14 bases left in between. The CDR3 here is CASGQITDNYGYTF. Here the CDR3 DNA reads TGTGCCAGCGGACAGATTACCGATAACTATGGCTACACCTTC.

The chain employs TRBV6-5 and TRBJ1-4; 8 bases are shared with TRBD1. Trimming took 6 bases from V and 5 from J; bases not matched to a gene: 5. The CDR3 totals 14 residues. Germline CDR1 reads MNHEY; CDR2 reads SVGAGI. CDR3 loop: CASSRQGTNEKLFF. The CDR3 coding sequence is TGTGCCAGCAGCAGACAGGGGACAAATGAAAAACTGTTTTTT.

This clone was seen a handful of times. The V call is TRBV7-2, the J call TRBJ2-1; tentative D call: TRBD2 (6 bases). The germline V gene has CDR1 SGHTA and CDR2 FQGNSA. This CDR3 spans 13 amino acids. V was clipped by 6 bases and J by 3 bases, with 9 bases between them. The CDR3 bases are TGTGCCAGCAGGGGGGACTTCTACAATGAGCAGTTCTTC. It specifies CASRGDFYNEQFF.

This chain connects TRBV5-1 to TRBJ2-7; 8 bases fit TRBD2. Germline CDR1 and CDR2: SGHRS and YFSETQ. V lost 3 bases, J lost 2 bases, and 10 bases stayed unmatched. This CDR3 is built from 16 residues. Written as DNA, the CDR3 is TGCGCCAGCAGCTCCTCCGGGGCGGGAGGACCCTACGAGCAGTACTTC. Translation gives CASSSSGAGGPYEQYF.

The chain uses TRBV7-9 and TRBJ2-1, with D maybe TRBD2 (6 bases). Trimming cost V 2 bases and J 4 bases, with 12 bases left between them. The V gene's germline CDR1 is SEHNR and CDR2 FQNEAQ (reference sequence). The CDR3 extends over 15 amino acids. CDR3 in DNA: TGTGCCAGCAGCTTACGGGGGTCGCCGTACAATGAGCAGTTCTTC. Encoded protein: CASSLRGSPYNEQFF.

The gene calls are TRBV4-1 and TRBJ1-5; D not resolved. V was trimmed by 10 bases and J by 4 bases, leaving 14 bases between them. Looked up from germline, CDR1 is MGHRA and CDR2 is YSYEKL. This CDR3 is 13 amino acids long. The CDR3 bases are TGCGCCACCGGTGACGGGGATAATCAGCCCCAGCATTTT. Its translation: CATGDGDNQPQHF.

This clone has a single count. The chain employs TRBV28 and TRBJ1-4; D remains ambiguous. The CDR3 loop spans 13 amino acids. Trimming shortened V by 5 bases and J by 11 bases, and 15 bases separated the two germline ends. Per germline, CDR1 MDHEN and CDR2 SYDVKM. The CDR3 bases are TGTGCCAGCAGTCCCGGGATTTTTGGGAAACTGTTTTTT. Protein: CASSPGIFGKLFF.